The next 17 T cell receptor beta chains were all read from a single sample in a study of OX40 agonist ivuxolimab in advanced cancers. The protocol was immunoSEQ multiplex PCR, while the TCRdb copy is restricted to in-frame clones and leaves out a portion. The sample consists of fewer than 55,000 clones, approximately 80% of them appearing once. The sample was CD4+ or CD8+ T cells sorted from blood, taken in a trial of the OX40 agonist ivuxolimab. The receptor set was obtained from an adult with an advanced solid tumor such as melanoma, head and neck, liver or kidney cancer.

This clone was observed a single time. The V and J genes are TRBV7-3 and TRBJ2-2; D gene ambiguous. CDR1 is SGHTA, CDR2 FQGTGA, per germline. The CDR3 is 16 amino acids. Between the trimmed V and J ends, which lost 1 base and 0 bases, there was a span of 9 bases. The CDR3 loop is CASSLRGRTNTGELFF. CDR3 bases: TGTGCCAGCAGCTTAAGAGGCAGAACGAACACCGGGGAGCTGTTTTTT.

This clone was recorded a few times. The CDR3 nucleotides read TGCGTGACAACAGGGGACTATGGCTACACCTTC. Its protein product is CVTTGDYGYTF. The chain links TRBV29-1 to TRBJ1-2; TRBD1 agrees at 7 bases. The CDR3 totals 11 residues. Germline-derived CDR1 and CDR2 are SQVTM and ANQGSEA.

Here the CDR3 reads CSVEEGRAEAFF. CDR3 nucleotide sequence: TGCAGCGTTGAAGAGGGGAGGGCTGAAGCTTTCTTT. This chain links TRBV29-1 with TRBJ1-1; D is uncertain. The CDR3 is 12 residues long. Germline V gene data show CDR1 as SQVTM and CDR2 as ANQGSEA. The V end was cut by 0 bases, the J end by 6 bases, with 8 bases between.

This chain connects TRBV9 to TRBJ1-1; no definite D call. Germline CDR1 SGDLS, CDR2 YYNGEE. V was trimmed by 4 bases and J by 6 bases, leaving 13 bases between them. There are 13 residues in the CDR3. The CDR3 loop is CASSPPEPPEAFF. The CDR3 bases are TGTGCCAGCAGCCCCCCCGAGCCACCTGAAGCTTTCTTT.

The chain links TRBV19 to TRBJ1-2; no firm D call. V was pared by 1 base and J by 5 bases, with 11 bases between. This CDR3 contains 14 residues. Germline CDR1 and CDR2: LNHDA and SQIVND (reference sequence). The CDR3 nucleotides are TGTGCCAGTAGTATAGGCGGGGTTCAGTATGGCTACACCTTC. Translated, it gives CASSIGGVQYGYTF.

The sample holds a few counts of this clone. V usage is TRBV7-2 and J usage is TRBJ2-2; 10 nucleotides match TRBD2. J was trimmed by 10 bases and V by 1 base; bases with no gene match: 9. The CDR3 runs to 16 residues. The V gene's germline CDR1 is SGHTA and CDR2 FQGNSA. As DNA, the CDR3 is TGTGCCAGCAGCTTAGTCAGCGGGAGGGCCGGTTTGGAGCTGTTTTTT. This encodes CASSLVSGRAGLELFF.

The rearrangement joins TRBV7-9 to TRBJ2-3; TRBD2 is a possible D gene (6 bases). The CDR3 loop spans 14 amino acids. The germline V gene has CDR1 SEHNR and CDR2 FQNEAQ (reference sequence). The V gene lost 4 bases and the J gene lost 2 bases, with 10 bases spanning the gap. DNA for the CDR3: TGTGCCAGCAGCTCGGGGACTTTCACAGATACGCAGTATTTT. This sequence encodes CASSSGTFTDTQYF.

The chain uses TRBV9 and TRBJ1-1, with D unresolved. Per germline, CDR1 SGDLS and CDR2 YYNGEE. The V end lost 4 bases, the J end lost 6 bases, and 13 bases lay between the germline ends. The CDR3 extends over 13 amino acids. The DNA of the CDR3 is TGTGCCAGCAGCTCAGAGTGGAGGGCTGAAGCTTTCTTT. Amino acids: CASSSEWRAEAFF.

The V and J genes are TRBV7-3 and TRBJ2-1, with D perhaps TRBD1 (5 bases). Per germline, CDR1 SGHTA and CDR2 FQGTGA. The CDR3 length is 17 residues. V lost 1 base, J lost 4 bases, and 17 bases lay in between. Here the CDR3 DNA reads TGTGCCAGCAGCTTAAATCCCGGACATAATCCATACAATGAGCAGTTCTTC. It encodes CASSLNPGHNPYNEQFF.

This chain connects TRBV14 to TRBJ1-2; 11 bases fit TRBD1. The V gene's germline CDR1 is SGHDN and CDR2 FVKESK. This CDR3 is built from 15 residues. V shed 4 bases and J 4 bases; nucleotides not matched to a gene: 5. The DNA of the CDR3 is TGTGCCAGCAGCCGACCAGGGACAGGGGGCTATGGCTACACCTTC. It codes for CASSRPGTGGYGYTF.

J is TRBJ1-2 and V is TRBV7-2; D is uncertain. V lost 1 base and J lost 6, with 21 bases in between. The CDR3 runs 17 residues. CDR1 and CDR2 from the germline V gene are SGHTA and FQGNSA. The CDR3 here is CASSLVGTPGNLNGYTF. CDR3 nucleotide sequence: TGTGCCAGCAGCTTAGTGGGCACACCGGGTAATCTTAATGGCTACACCTTC.

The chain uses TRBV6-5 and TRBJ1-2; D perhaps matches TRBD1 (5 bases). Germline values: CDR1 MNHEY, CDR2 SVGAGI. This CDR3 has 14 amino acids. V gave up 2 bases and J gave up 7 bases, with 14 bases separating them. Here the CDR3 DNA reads TGTGCCAGCAGTTACGGGGCATTAGGGAGTGGCTACACCTTC. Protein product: CASSYGALGSGYTF.

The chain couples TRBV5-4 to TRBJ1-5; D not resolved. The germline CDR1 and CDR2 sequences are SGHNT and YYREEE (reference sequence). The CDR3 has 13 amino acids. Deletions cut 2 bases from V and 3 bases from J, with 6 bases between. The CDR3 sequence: CASSFTANQPQHF. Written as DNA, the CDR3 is TGTGCCAGCAGCTTTACGGCCAATCAGCCCCAGCATTTT. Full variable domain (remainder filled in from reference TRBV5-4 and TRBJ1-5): ETGVTQSPTHLIKTRGQQVTLRCSSQSGHNTVSWYQQALGQGPQFIFQYYREEENGRGNFPPRFSGLQFPNYSSELNVNALELDDSALYLCASSFTANQPQHFGDGTRLSIL.

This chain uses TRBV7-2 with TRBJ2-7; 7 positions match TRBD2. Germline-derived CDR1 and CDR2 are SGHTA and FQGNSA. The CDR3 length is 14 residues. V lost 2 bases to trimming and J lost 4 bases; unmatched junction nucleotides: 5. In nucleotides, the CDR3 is TGTGCCAGCAGCTTACTGGCGGGAGTGTACGAGCAGTACTTC. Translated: CASSLLAGVYEQYF.

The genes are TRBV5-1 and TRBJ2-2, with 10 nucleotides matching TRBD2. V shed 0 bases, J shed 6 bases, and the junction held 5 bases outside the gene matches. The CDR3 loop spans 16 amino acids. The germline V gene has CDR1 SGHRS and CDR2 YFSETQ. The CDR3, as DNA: TGCGCCAGCAGCTTGGATCTAGCGGGAGTTTCCGGGGAGCTGTTTTTT. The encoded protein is CASSLDLAGVSGELFF.

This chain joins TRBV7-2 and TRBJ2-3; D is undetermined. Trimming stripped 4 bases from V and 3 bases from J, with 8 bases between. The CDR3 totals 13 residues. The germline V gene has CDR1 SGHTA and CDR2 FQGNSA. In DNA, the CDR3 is TGTGCCAGCAGCTCAGCCGGGACAGATACGCAGTATTTT. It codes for CASSSAGTDTQYF.

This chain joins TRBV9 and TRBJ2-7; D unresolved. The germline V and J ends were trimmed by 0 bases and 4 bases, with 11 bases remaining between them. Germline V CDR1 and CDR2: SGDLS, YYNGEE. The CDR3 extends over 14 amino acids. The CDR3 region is CASSVGVGIYEQYF. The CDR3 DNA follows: TGTGCCAGCAGCGTAGGGGTTGGGATTTACGAGCAGTACTTC.